The 30 T cell receptor beta chains below were found in one sample sequenced in a study of blood T cells in healthy people across ages. Primers used in a second PCR of about 7 to 12 cycles were a sample-barcoded 5' primer and a J-beta primer mix. MiXCR was run by TCRdb on the 5' RACE reads, yielding one entry per CDR3 protein. In the table there are over a million distinct CDR3 sequences, approximately 26% of which are singletons. The same sample was also studied in work on T cells of mothers and their children.

The source material was blood. Every receptor here comes from a girl aged 2-10 years in good health.

This chain joins TRBV2 and TRBJ2-7; a weak D match, TRBD1 (6 bases). The germline V and J ends were trimmed by 8 bases and 0 bases, with 14 bases remaining between them. CDR1 SNHLY and CDR2 FYNNEI come from the germline V gene. The CDR3 has 14 amino acids. The CDR3 nucleotides read TGTGCCAGCCTACTCAGGGGTTTCTCCTACGAGCAGTACTTC. Protein: CASLLRGFSYEQYF.

The chain links TRBV5-1 to TRBJ2-6; no clear D gene. The CDR3 has 18 residues. Germline CDR1 SGHRS, CDR2 YFSETQ. Trimming cost V 5 bases and J 1 base, with 19 bases left between them. The DNA of the CDR3 is TGCGCCAGCAGTTCCTCCGGCGCCACTTCTTCTGGGGCCAACGTCCTGACTTTC. This codes for CASSSSGATSSGANVLTF.

The V gene is TRBV28, the J gene TRBJ2-2; TRBD2 matches 9 bases. The CDR3 loop spans 16 amino acids. Germline CDR1 and CDR2: MDHEN and SYDVKM. The junction had 5 bases not matched to a gene; V was cut back by 6 bases and J by 0 bases. The CDR3 is CASRALAGPNTGELFF. The DNA for the CDR3 is TGTGCCAGCAGGGCTCTAGCGGGACCGAACACCGGGGAGCTGTTTTTT.

This clonotype turned up a few times. V usage is TRBV7-9 and J usage is TRBJ1-6, with D possibly TRBD1 on 5 matching bases. Trimming stripped 4 bases from V and 9 bases from J, with 13 bases between. From germline, CDR1 is SEHNR and CDR2 FQNEAQ (reference sequence). This CDR3 spans 14 amino acids. CDR3 sequence: CASSSPGLGSPLHF. Here the CDR3 DNA reads TGTGCCAGCAGCTCTCCGGGACTGGGTTCACCCCTCCACTTT. Looking up the rest from reference TRBV7-9 and TRBJ1-6 gives the full variable domain: DTGVSQNPRHKITKRGQNVTFRCDPISEHNRLYWYRQTLGQGPEFLTYFQNEAQLEKSRLLSDRFSAERPKGSFSTLEIQRTEQGDSAMYLCASSSPGLGSPLHFGNGTRLTVT.

The V gene is TRBV12-3 or TRBV12-4, the J gene TRBJ1-2; tentative D call: TRBD1 (5 bases). V lost 5 bases, J lost 0 bases, and 16 bases lay in between. The CDR3 contains 16 residues. CDR3 in amino acids: CASSDRGSATNYGYTF. CDR3 bases: TGTGCCAGCAGTGACAGAGGGAGCGCTACTAACTATGGCTACACCTTC.

The genes are TRBV7-8 and TRBJ2-5, with D uncertain. The germline V and J ends were trimmed by 5 bases and 2 bases, with 9 bases remaining between them. Germline V gene sequence: CDR1 SGHVS, CDR2 FQNEAQ. CDR3 length equals 13 residues. The CDR3 DNA reads as TGTGCCAGCAGCACGGACCTACAAGAGACCCAGTACTTC. Amino acid sequence: CASSTDLQETQYF.

V usage is TRBV7-9 and J usage is TRBJ1-1, with D maybe TRBD1 (5 bases). V lost 4 bases and J 4 bases, leaving 13 bases between the germline ends. The CDR3 consists of 14 residues. Per germline, CDR1 SEHNR and CDR2 FQNEAQ (reference sequence). The chain's CDR3 is CASSSVRGGTEAFF. The CDR3 DNA is TGTGCCAGCAGCTCGGTGCGGGGGGGCACTGAAGCTTTCTTT.

A note on this clonotype: One end of the junction fails to match germline, which may point to a read error. This chain uses TRBV13 with TRBJ2-5; D gene unclear. This CDR3 is 13 amino acids long. Germline V lookup: CDR1 PRHDT, CDR2 FYEKMQ (reference sequence). The CDR3 DNA reads as TGTGCCAGCAGCTTCGGCAGCCAAGAGACCCAGTGCTTC. This gives the protein CASSFGSQETQCF.

The V gene is TRBV7-9, the J gene TRBJ2-1; D gene ambiguous. CDR3 size: 15 residues. CDR1 and CDR2 (germline): SEHNR, FQNEAQ (reference sequence). V lost 2 bases and J 2 bases, leaving 10 bases between the germline ends. The CDR3 DNA is TGTGCCAGCAGCTTAAGTGCCCCGACCTACAATGAGCAGTTCTTC. Amino acid sequence: CASSLSAPTYNEQFF.

This rearrangement joins TRBV27 to TRBJ2-3, with D possibly TRBD2 on 5 matching bases. The CDR3 sequence is 14 residues long. The germline V and J ends were trimmed by 3 bases and 4 bases, with 11 bases remaining between them. The germline V gene encodes CDR1 MNHEY and CDR2 SMNVEV (reference sequence). The CDR3 DNA reads TGTGCCAGCAGTTTTGCGGGCCCCCCAGATACGCAGTATTTT. It encodes CASSFAGPPDTQYF.

The table lists this clonotype with a few counts. The V and J genes are TRBV6-5 and TRBJ1-1; 7 bases line up with TRBD1. Germline loops: CDR1 MNHEY, CDR2 SVGAGI. CDR3 length: 14 amino acids. Trimming took 6 bases from V and 4 from J; bases not matched to a gene: 8. The chain's CDR3 is CASRRGQALTEAFF. CDR3 coding DNA: TGTGCCAGCAGACGTGGACAGGCTCTCACTGAAGCTTTCTTT.

This clonotype occurred a few times. V is TRBV29-1 and J is TRBJ2-3; maybe TRBD2 (6 bases). The V gene lost 7 bases and the J gene lost 5 bases, with 16 bases spanning the gap. The CDR3 contains 13 residues. Germline lookup yields CDR1 SQVTM and CDR2 ANQGSEA. CDR3 amino acids: CSAPGSGGDTQYF. The CDR3 DNA is TGCAGCGCTCCAGGGTCCGGGGGAGATACGCAGTATTTT.

This rearrangement joins TRBV29-1 to TRBJ1-3; 7 bases line up with TRBD1. V lost 6 bases, J lost 6 bases, and 20 bases stayed unmatched. The germline V gene has CDR1 SQVTM and CDR2 ANQGSEA. The CDR3 spans 17 residues. For the CDR3, the DNA is TGCAGCGTCGACATTATCGACAGGGAGGTCTTGGAAAACACCATATATTTT. It encodes CSVDIIDREVLENTIYF.

This clonotype was counted a few times. The rearrangement links TRBV4-1 to TRBJ2-3, with a tentative D call TRBD2 (5 bases). Looked up from germline, CDR1 is MGHRA and CDR2 is YSYEKL. V lost 5 bases to trimming and J lost 7 bases, with 10 bases between them. The CDR3 loop spans 12 amino acids. The CDR3 DNA sequence: TGCGCCAGCAGCACCCCGGGGTATACGCAGTATTTT. Translated, it gives CASSTPGYTQYF.

The table lists this clonotype with a few counts. The chain has TRBV28 and TRBJ2-7; D tentatively reads TRBD1 or TRBD2 (5 bases each). V dropped 5 bases and J dropped 2 bases, with 13 bases sitting between them. Germline V CDR1 and CDR2: MDHEN, SYDVKM. The CDR3 covers 14 residues. CDR3 in DNA: TGTGCCAGCAGTGAGGGACGGCCCGCCTACGAGCAGTACTTC. Protein sequence: CASSEGRPAYEQYF. The full variable domain, with the rest looked up from reference TRBV28 and TRBJ2-7, is DVKVTQSSRYLVKRTGEKVFLECVQDMDHENMFWYRQDPGLGLRLIYFSYDVKMKEKGDIPEGYSVSREKKERFSLILESASTNQTSMYLCASSEGRPAYEQYFGPGTRLTVT.

This rearrangement joins TRBV7-9 to TRBJ2-7; D gene ambiguous. Per the germline V gene, CDR1 is SEHNR and CDR2 is FQNEAQ (reference sequence). The V and J ends lost 1 base and 5 bases respectively, with 6 bases between them. This CDR3 has 12 residues. This chain's CDR3 is CASSLGINEQYF. Written as DNA, the CDR3 is TGTGCCAGCAGCTTAGGAATTAACGAGCAGTACTTC.

This clonotype came up a few times. The CDR3, as DNA: TGCAGTGCTAGAGATAGTCTGGGCAGGTCGACGAATGAGCAGTTCTTC. Encoded protein: CSARDSLGRSTNEQFF. The chain employs TRBV20-1 and TRBJ2-7; the D is unclear. Gene TRBJ2-1 matches the end of the DNA better, so the J call may be wrong. There are 16 residues in the CDR3. The germline V gene encodes CDR1 DFQATT and CDR2 SNEGSKA (reference sequence).

This clonotype was observed a handful of times. The J gene is TRBJ2-5, the V gene TRBV7-2; 7 bases are a match to TRBD2. The J call is uncertain, as TRBJ2-7 better fits the DNA end. Germline CDR1 reads SGHTA; CDR2 reads FQGNSA. The CDR3 is 14 amino acids. The CDR3 sequence: CASSFSGTNYEQYF. In DNA, the CDR3 is TGTGCCAGCAGTTTCAGCGGGACCAATTACGAGCAGTACTTC.

The gene calls are TRBV29-1 and TRBJ2-1, with 7 bases matching TRBD1. TRBJ2-5 matches the DNA end more closely, so the J call is doubtful. The CDR3 loop spans 14 amino acids. CDR1 is SQVTM, CDR2 ANQGSEA, per germline. The CDR3 protein is CSVEIGTVQETQYF. CDR3 DNA: TGCAGCGTTGAAATCGGGACAGTCCAAGAGACCCAGTACTTC.

This clonotype appeared a few times. This chain links TRBV2 with TRBJ2-3, with D possibly TRBD1 on 6 matching bases. CDR3 length: 16 residues. The V gene lost 3 bases and the J gene lost 1 base, with 14 bases spanning the gap. Germline CDR1 is SNHLY and CDR2 is FYNNEI. This CDR3 reads CASSDPAGDGTDTQYF. The CDR3 DNA is TGTGCCAGCAGTGACCCGGCAGGGGACGGCACAGATACGCAGTATTTT.

This clonotype was recorded a few times. The junction differs from germline at one of its ends, possibly a read error. The rearrangement joins TRBV5-6 to TRBJ2-7; D not certain. There are 14 residues in the CDR3. Germline V gene sequence: CDR1 SGHDT, CDR2 YYEEEE. The CDR3 protein is CASRPGPSSHEQYF. The CDR3 nucleotides read TGTGCCAGCAGACCCGGACCGAGCTCCCACGAGCAGTACTTC.

This clonotype showed up just a few times. The chain's CDR3 is CASISLPRAFF. The CDR3 DNA follows: TGTGCCAGCATTAGCCTCCCCCGGGCTTTCTTT. The chain combines TRBV2 with TRBJ1-1; D gene ambiguous. The CDR3 is 11 amino acids. Germline V gene data show CDR1 as SNHLY and CDR2 as FYNNEI. Between the trimmed V and J ends, which lost 7 bases and 11 bases, there was a span of 14 bases.

This CDR3 reads CASSLDIGPGDGYTF. The CDR3 DNA sequence: TGTGCCAGCAGCTTAGATATCGGGCCCGGTGATGGCTACACCTTC. The chain joins TRBV7-9 to TRBJ1-2; D gene ambiguous. V lost 1 base and J lost 6, with 15 bases in between. Germline values: CDR1 SEHNR, CDR2 FQNEAQ (reference sequence). This CDR3 is built from 15 residues.

The CDR3, as DNA: TGTGCCAGCAGCCCGAGGACTAGCGTAACCTACGAGCAGTACTTC. Residues: CASSPRTSVTYEQYF. The chain employs TRBV7-9 and TRBJ2-7; TRBD2 matches at 9 bases. CDR3 size: 15 residues. Trimming removed 5 bases from V and 2 bases from J; junction bases left unmatched: 7. Germline assignment: CDR1 SEHNR and CDR2 FQNEAQ (reference sequence).

The chain recombines TRBV7-6 with TRBJ1-5; 10 nucleotides agree with TRBD1. V lost 8 bases, J lost 4 bases, and 2 bases stayed unmatched. The germline V gene encodes CDR1 SGHVS and CDR2 FNYEAQ. This CDR3 has 13 amino acids. The CDR3 coding sequence is TGTGCCAGCGGGACAGGGGCGAATCAGCCCCAGCATTTT. Protein: CASGTGANQPQHF.

CDR3 in DNA: TGCAGCGTTGTGGGGAGCGGGAAAGAGACCCAGTACTTC. Its translation: CSVVGSGKETQYF. The chain carries TRBV29-1 and TRBJ2-5; 7 positions match TRBD2. The junction had 5 bases not matched to a gene; V was cut back by 4 bases and J by 3 bases. Germline V gene sequence: CDR1 SQVTM, CDR2 ANQGSEA. CDR3 length equals 13 residues.

The chain couples TRBV12-3 or TRBV12-4 to TRBJ2-5; D is perhaps TRBD1 (5 bases). The length of the CDR3 is 16 residues. V gave up 1 base and J gave up 5 bases, with 17 bases separating them. As DNA, the CDR3 is TGTGCCAGCAGTTTAGAAGGGGCGACAGTCGGGGAGACCCAGTACTTC. Its protein is CASSLEGATVGETQYF.

The rearrangement joins TRBV6-1 to TRBJ1-2, with 9 bases lining up with TRBD1. This CDR3 comprises 13 residues. V was pared by 8 bases and J by 5 bases, with 6 bases of the junction left unmatched. The germline CDR1 and CDR2 sequences are MNHNS and SASEGT. CDR3 amino acids: CASGDRDRYGYTF. The CDR3 bases are TGTGCCAGCGGGGACAGGGACCGGTATGGCTACACCTTC.

The chain is built from TRBV15 and TRBJ2-5, with a tentative D call TRBD1 (6 bases). Germline values: CDR1 LNHNV, CDR2 YYDKDF (reference sequence). The CDR3 extends over 17 amino acids. The ends were cut back, 3 bases at V and 1 base at J, with 18 bases in the middle. This CDR3 is CATSSRRDITCQETQYF. As DNA, the CDR3 is TGTGCCACCAGCAGCCGCCGGGACATTACGTGCCAAGAGACCCAGTACTTC.

This chain links TRBV20-1 with TRBJ2-5; 8 nucleotides match TRBD2. The better agreement between TRBJ2-1 and the DNA end casts doubt on the J call. Germline V gene sequence: CDR1 DFQATT, CDR2 SNEGSKA (reference sequence). CDR3 size: 15 residues. CDR3 residues: CSATRKLAVNNEQFF. The CDR3 DNA is TGCAGTGCTACAAGGAAACTAGCGGTAAACAATGAGCAGTTCTTC.